This T cell receptor (beta chain) derives from a study of blood T cell repertoires in COVID-19. Study context: The analysed material was cDNA or gDNA that came from T cells, B-cell-depleted T cells, or PBMCs.

In the original workflow: Reference gene primer amplification in the assay estimated nucleated cell counts. The repertoire was sequenced with immunoSEQ multiplex PCR; TCRdb's copy has only in-frame clones and lacks some. The DNA gave D and trimming, while V, J and clone size come from that table. This sample has about 59,000 clones, with about nine tenths found just once. This CDR3 is 15 amino acids long. The germline V gene has CDR1 SNHLY and CDR2 FYNNEI. V was pared by 2 bases and J by 1 base, with 11 bases between. Specimen: peripheral blood. This TCR was recovered from a human donor in a cohort sampled during active COVID-19. The chain employs TRBV2 and TRBJ1-1; D not certain. CDR3 DNA: TGTGCCAGCAGTGAAAGGCTGGGCCCGAACACTGAAGCTTTCTTT. Amino acid sequence: CASSERLGPNTEAFF.